This TCR beta chain was identified in a study of alternative splicing in chronic myeloid leukemia remission (TCRdb year 2020). The study in broad terms: Remission specimens from the trials were collected at major or complete molecular response, at 12 or 24 months of TKI therapy. The median age was approximately 53 years at diagnosis, 56 to 70 at remission and approximately 36 for the healthy controls. Trizol was used to extract total RNA from peripheral blood mononuclear cells of the diagnosis, remission and control samples. RNA sequencing was used to profile peripheral blood taken from chronic-phase CML patients both at diagnosis and at remission, and those profiles were then compared against healthy donors. For the trials, the diagnostic specimens consisted of total leukocytes from peripheral blood that had been collected in EDTA. The French Persistem study supplied nine CML samples, of which seven were diagnostic and two were matched remission samples. Female/male counts were 11/5 for diagnosis samples, 8/3 for remission samples and 2/4 for controls. Nine or ten diagnostic specimens, together with matched remission specimens, were obtained from the RESIST (imatinib), ENESTxtnd (nilotinib) and PINNACLE (nilotinib plus pegylated interferon) trials. Study-wide conclusions, independent of this receptor: Blood cell composition varied strongly between timepoints, moving from enrichment of myeloid progenitors at diagnosis to enrichment of mature lymphoid cells at remission. Blood cell composition at remission was reconfigured to resemble lymphoid cell-enriched normal controls.

To prepare the library, bulk RNA-seq was applied. The TruSeq Stranded RNA sample prep kit was used to generate libraries of poly-A-enriched mRNA from an input of approximately 0.97 ug total RNA. Every sample was sequenced in triplicate, with paired-end sequencing run on a HiSeq 2500. RNA-seq read length was 125 nucleotides per mate. From the authors' description of their analysis: Reads were trimmed and aligned to hg38 with STAR v2.7, with quality control by FASTQC, RSeQC and multiqc. Salmon 0.14.1 was used to quantify gene expression levels as transcripts per million (TPM). The results of principal component analysis suggested that neither trial, library batch, sequencing batch, treatment regimen nor sex drove the transcriptomic profiles. The reads went through TCRdb reprocessing, and each CDR3 protein sequence gets one entry with no DNA. TCRdb's processing, not the authors', yielded these V and J calls. Present in this sample are 150 or so distinct CDR3 sequences, over 95% of which were seen just once. The ten largest clones represent 8.6% of the sample.

The sample's time point label, in plain terms: major or complete molecular response after front-line TKI therapy. Roughly 15 CML patients were included in the patient cohort, and matched post-remission samples were retrieved for a subset of these patients. From the germline V gene, CDR1 is SQVTM and CDR2 is ANQGSEA. From its cysteine to its phenylalanine, the CDR3 spans 13 amino acids. The coding DNA is unavailable. This clonotype was observed once. Its antigen specificity is not known. The sequence is built from TRBV29-1 and TRBJ2-1; no DNA is available, so the TRBD2 call from TCRdb remains unchecked. This clonotype was sampled from an adult with chronic myeloid leukemia. Specimen: PBMCs or total blood leukocytes (not recorded which), collected during remission. The CDR3 reads as follows: CSLSGYSYNEQFF.